These 18 T cell receptor beta chains share one sample of origin, sequenced in a study of PD-L1 blockade in urothelial cancer. Sample time point: pretreatment peripheral blood. Data came from immunoSEQ multiplex PCR; TCRdb stores just in-frame clones and leaves some out. The sample yields about 87,000 clones, 84% seen once. The sample consisted of PBMCs, taken around atezolizumab (anti-PD-L1) treatment. The source of these receptors is a man aged 55 to 69 with urothelial cancer.

This clone showed up just a few times. The chain carries TRBV19 and TRBJ2-2; D is undetermined. Germline lookup yields CDR1 LNHDA and CDR2 SQIVND (reference sequence). The CDR3 has 13 amino acids. V was shortened by 10 bases and J by 0 bases, with 9 bases between the two germline ends. The CDR3 loop is CATSPANTGELFF. CDR3 nucleotides: TGTGCCACGAGCCCCGCGAACACCGGGGAGCTGTTTTTT.

This sequence joins TRBV2 and TRBJ2-7; 9 bases line up with TRBD1. CDR3 size: 13 residues. Trimming cost V 8 bases and J 1 base; bases outside gene matches: 3. CDR1 is SNHLY and CDR2 is FYNNEI in the germline V gene. In nucleotides, the CDR3 is TGTGCCAGCGCCGGGACAGGGTCCTACGAGCAGTACTTC. Its protein is CASAGTGSYEQYF.

About this clone: Other DNA sequences in this sample translate to the same CDR3. The chain couples TRBV6-1 to TRBJ1-2; 9 positions agree with TRBD1. Germline V gives CDR1 MNHNS, CDR2 SASEGT. The CDR3 consists of 15 residues. V lost 3 bases to trimming and J lost 3 bases; unmatched junction nucleotides: 5. The CDR3, as DNA: TGTGCCAGCAGTGAGGGCACAGGGGGCCACTATGGCTACACCTTC. Encoded protein: CASSEGTGGHYGYTF.

The chain links TRBV6-6 to TRBJ2-1; TRBD2 might be the D (6 bases). The CDR3 spans 12 residues. Germline assignment: CDR1 MNHNY and CDR2 SVGAGI (reference sequence). With 3 bases removed from V and 9 bases from J, the gap between germline ends came to 9 bases. The DNA for the CDR3 is TGTGCCAGCAGTTATAAGGAGGGTGAGCAGTTCTTC. This sequence encodes CASSYKEGEQFF.

The chain carries TRBV5-1 and TRBJ2-3; 9 bases line up with TRBD2. The V gene end was trimmed by 0 bases and the J gene end by 6 bases; junction bases not matched to a gene: 2. The CDR3 is 14 residues long. Germline V gene data show CDR1 as SGHRS and CDR2 as YFSETQ. The CDR3 is CASSLAGTSDTQYF. CDR3 DNA sequence: TGCGCCAGCAGCTTGGCGGGGACTAGCGATACGCAGTATTTT.

The CDR3 loop reads CASSGNRGNNQPQHF. CDR3 DNA: TGTGCCAGCAGTGGGAACAGGGGAAACAATCAGCCCCAGCATTTT. The genes are TRBV6-1 and TRBJ1-5, with 7 bases that match TRBD1. The CDR3 extends over 15 amino acids. The V gene end was trimmed by 4 bases and the J gene end by 3 bases; junction bases not matched to a gene: 6. In germline, CDR1 is MNHNS, CDR2 SASEGT.

The chain joins TRBV15 to TRBJ2-7; TRBD2 aligns across 7 bases. Trimming cost V 0 bases and J 4 bases; bases outside gene matches: 6. CDR3 length: 15 amino acids. CDR1 LNHNV and CDR2 YYDKDF come from the germline V gene (reference sequence). The chain's CDR3 is CATSRDGAGSYEQYF. The CDR3 DNA sequence: TGTGCCACCAGCAGAGATGGAGCGGGATCTTACGAGCAGTACTTC.

V usage is TRBV7-9 and J usage is TRBJ1-5; D is undetermined. The CDR3 sequence is 14 residues long. Germline V lookup: CDR1 SEHNR, CDR2 FQNEAQ (reference sequence). Trimming took 4 bases from V and 3 from J, leaving 10 bases between them. The CDR3 protein is CASSSGVVNQPQHF. The CDR3 region has the DNA TGTGCCAGCAGCTCCGGGGTAGTCAATCAGCCCCAGCATTTT.

V usage is TRBV4-3 and J usage is TRBJ2-5; no clear D. CDR3 length equals 13 residues. Germline CDR1 is LGHNA and CDR2 is YSLEER. Trimming removed 0 bases at V and 2 bases at J, with 4 bases between. This chain's CDR3 is CASSQELQETQYF. CDR3 coding DNA: TGCGCCAGCAGCCAAGAACTTCAAGAGACCCAGTACTTC.

The chain is built from TRBV6-1 and TRBJ2-2; TRBD1 aligns across 7 bases. This CDR3 is built from 15 residues. Trimming at V came to 5 bases and at J to 4 bases, leaving 7 bases not matched to a gene. Germline V gives CDR1 MNHNS, CDR2 SASEGT. The CDR3 spells CASSLRTGATGELFF. CDR3 DNA sequence: TGTGCCAGCAGTCTCAGGACAGGAGCCACCGGGGAGCTGTTTTTT.

The genes are TRBV30 and TRBJ1-2; D perhaps matches TRBD1 (6 bases). This CDR3 contains 16 residues. CDR1 and CDR2 (germline): GTSNPN, SVGIG (reference sequence). Trimming removed 1 base from V and 1 base from J, with 16 bases in between. The chain's CDR3 is CAWSENPGQYNYGYTF. CDR3 DNA sequence: TGTGCCTGGAGTGAAAATCCGGGACAATATAACTATGGCTACACCTTC. Variable domain in full (rest from reference TRBV30 and TRBJ1-2): SQTIHQWPATLVQPVGSPLSLECTVEGTSNPNLYWYRQAAGRGLQLLFYSVGIGQISSEVPQNLSASRPQDRQFILSSKKLLLSDSGFYLCAWSENPGQYNYGYTFGSGTRLTVV.

The rearrangement joins TRBV27 to TRBJ1-3; TRBD1 aligns across 7 bases. This CDR3 contains 19 residues. V shed 1 base and J 0 bases; nucleotides not matched to a gene: 12. Germline V CDR1 and CDR2: MNHEY, SMNVEV (reference sequence). CDR3 sequence (DNA): TGTGCCAGCAGTTTATACAGTTTGGGACAGAGAAACTCTGGAAACACCATATATTTT. Translation gives CASSLYSLGQRNSGNTIYF.

This sequence joins TRBV18 and TRBJ1-4; D gene unclear. CDR1 and CDR2 (germline): KGHSH, LQKENI. V dropped 3 bases and J dropped 5 bases, with 16 bases sitting between them. CDR3 length: 16 amino acids. The CDR3 bases are TGTGCCAGCTCACCCCTCGGAGGGTTCGGAAATGAAAAACTGTTTTTT. Amino acids: CASSPLGGFGNEKLFF.

This chain links TRBV4-1 with TRBJ2-7; TRBD1 aligns across 10 bases. Trimming removed 3 bases from V and 2 bases from J; junction bases left unmatched: 1. The CDR3 runs 14 residues. Germline V gene sequence: CDR1 MGHRA, CDR2 YSYEKL. In DNA form, the CDR3 reads TGCGCCAGCAGCCATGGGACAGGGGCCTACGAGCAGTACTTC. This gives the protein CASSHGTGAYEQYF.

The chain recombines TRBV6-1 with TRBJ2-7; D may be TRBD1 (6 bases). This CDR3 has 12 residues. The V and J ends lost 5 bases and 4 bases respectively, with 9 bases between them. The V gene's germline CDR1 is MNHNS and CDR2 SASEGT. The CDR3 DNA follows: TGTGCCAGCAGTTCACAGGGTTACGAGCAGTACTTC. Protein product: CASSSQGYEQYF.

This chain joins TRBV15 and TRBJ2-7; D call uncertain. The CDR3 length is 13 residues. V shed 2 bases and J shed 0 bases, with 5 bases lying between them. CDR1 and CDR2 from the germline V gene are LNHNV and YYDKDF (reference sequence). CDR3 amino acids: CATSRIVSYEQYF. The CDR3 nucleotides read TGTGCCACCAGCAGAATCGTCTCCTACGAGCAGTACTTC.

V and J are TRBV12-2 and TRBJ2-1; the D segment call TRBD1 is taken from the table without a DNA check. TRBV12-2 is labeled a pseudogene. This CDR3 region has 18 residues. The CDR3 protein is CASRSGGARQGATNEQFF. CDR3 nucleotides: TGTGCAAGTCGCTCAGGCGGGGCGAGACAGGGGGCCACCAATGAGCAGTTCTTC.

The rearrangement joins TRBV5-1 to TRBJ2-7; 7 nucleotides align to TRBD1. Germline V gene data show CDR1 as SGHRS and CDR2 as YFSETQ. The V segment lost 2 bases and the J segment 3 bases; nucleotides outside the gene matches: 5. The CDR3 totals 14 residues. The CDR3: CASSFTGQLYEQYF. The CDR3 DNA sequence: TGCGCCAGCAGCTTTACGGGACAGCTCTACGAGCAGTACTTC.